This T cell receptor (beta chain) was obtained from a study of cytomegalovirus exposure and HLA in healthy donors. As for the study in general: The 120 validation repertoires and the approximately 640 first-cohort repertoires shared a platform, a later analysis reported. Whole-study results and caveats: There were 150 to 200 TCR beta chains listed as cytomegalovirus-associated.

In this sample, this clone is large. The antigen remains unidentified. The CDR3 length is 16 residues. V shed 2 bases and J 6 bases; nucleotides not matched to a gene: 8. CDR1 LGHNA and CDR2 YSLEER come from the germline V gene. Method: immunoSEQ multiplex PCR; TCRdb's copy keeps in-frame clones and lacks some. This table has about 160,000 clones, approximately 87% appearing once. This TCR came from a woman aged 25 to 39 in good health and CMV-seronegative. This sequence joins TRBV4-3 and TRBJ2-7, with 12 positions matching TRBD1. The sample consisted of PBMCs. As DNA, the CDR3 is TGCGCCAGCAGCCAATATTTCGGGACAGGGGGCGGCGAGCAGTACTTC. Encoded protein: CASSQYFGTGGGEQYF.